One and the same sample provided the 3 T cell receptor beta chains below, sequenced in a study of T cell repertoires in cytomegalovirus infection. No antigens are known for them. TCRdb re-derived calls from the reads in MiXCR, one entry per CDR3 protein. Seen here are around 750,000 distinct CDR3 sequences, 32% observed once, and the top ten hold around 12%. The sequences come from cultured CD8+ T cells from PBMCs, collected from culture after CMV antigen stimulation. These receptors were taken from a human donor in good health (CMV status not recorded). Some clones in this sample may be carry-over from other donors' samples.

A few counts support this clonotype. The chain has TRBV5-6 and TRBJ1-2, with 9 bases that match TRBD1. CDR3 length equals 14 residues. Germline V gives CDR1 SGHDT, CDR2 YYEEEE. V was pared by 4 bases and J by 3 bases, with 4 bases of the junction left unmatched. Written as DNA, the CDR3 is TGTGCCAGCAGCAGGGACAGGGAGGACTATGGCTACACCTTC. It specifies CASSRDREDYGYTF.

In this sample, this clonotype turned up many times. This rearrangement joins TRBV12-3 or TRBV12-4 to TRBJ2-1; D is unresolved. There are 11 residues in the CDR3. V lost 5 bases to trimming and J lost 8 bases, with 7 bases between them. CDR3 sequence (DNA): TGTGCCAGCAGTCTTGTGGATGAGCAGTTCTTC. Residues: CASSLVDEQFF.

The rearrangement uses TRBV7-9 and TRBJ2-7; D uncertain. The CDR3 sequence is 13 residues long. CDR1 and CDR2 (germline): SEHNR, FQNEAQ (reference sequence). The germline V and J ends were trimmed by 5 bases and 4 bases, with 12 bases remaining between them. The CDR3 reads CASSVGFPYEQYV. CDR3 in DNA: TGTGCCAGCAGCGTCGGGTTTCCGTACGAGCAGTACGTC.